The 32 T cell receptor beta chains given below trace back to one sample, sequenced in a study of blood T cell repertoires in COVID-19. Method: immunoSEQ multiplex PCR; TCRdb's copy keeps in-frame clones and lacks some. The repertoire holds approximately 50,000 clones, with roughly 86% as singletons. Sequences were obtained from peripheral blood. These receptors were collected from a man aged 80 or over with active or convalescent COVID-19.

The chain uses TRBV5-4 and TRBJ2-7; D is unclear. CDR1 is SGHNT, CDR2 YYREEE, per germline (reference sequence). CDR3 length equals 11 residues. V gave up 4 bases and J gave up 2 bases, with 4 bases separating them. CDR3 loop: CASSGAYEQYF. In nucleotides, the CDR3 is TGTGCCAGCAGCGGAGCCTACGAGCAGTACTTC.

The chain employs TRBV28 and TRBJ1-2; D remains unclear. V dropped 6 bases and J dropped 5 bases, with 13 bases sitting between them. Looked up from germline, CDR1 is MDHEN and CDR2 is SYDVKM. The CDR3 has 13 amino acids. CDR3 in amino acids: CASSLSDGYGYTF. The CDR3 coding sequence is TGTGCCAGCAGCTTAAGTGACGGGTATGGCTACACCTTC.

The chain employs TRBV19 and TRBJ2-2; TRBD1 matches at 11 bases. There are 17 residues in the CDR3. With 6 bases clipped from V and 1 base from J, the junction kept 7 bases outside the gene matches. CDR1 LNHDA and CDR2 SQIVND come from the germline V gene (reference sequence). This CDR3 reads CASSLGQGALNTGELFF. Written as DNA, the CDR3 is TGTGCCAGTAGCCTCGGACAGGGGGCACTGAACACCGGGGAGCTGTTTTTT.

The chain employs TRBV30 and TRBJ2-7; TRBD1 matches at 9 bases. V was pared by 3 bases and J by 5 bases, with 11 bases of the junction left unmatched. The CDR3 spans 15 residues. Looked up from germline, CDR1 is GTSNPN and CDR2 is SVGIG (reference sequence). The CDR3 nucleotides read TGTGCCTGGAGGAGCCCGGGACAGGGCATCGACGAGCAGTACTTC. Its protein product is CAWRSPGQGIDEQYF.

Concerning this clone: The same CDR3 can be traced to other DNA sequences in this sample. The rearrangement uses TRBV9 and TRBJ2-1, with a possible D match to TRBD1 (5 bases). Germline loops: CDR1 SGDLS, CDR2 YYNGEE. Trimming pared 0 bases from V and 0 bases from J, leaving 7 bases between. The CDR3 has 15 amino acids. This CDR3 is CASSVGGGSYNEQFF. The CDR3 DNA reads TGTGCCAGCAGCGTAGGGGGCGGCTCCTACAATGAGCAGTTCTTC.

This chain connects TRBV10-1 to TRBJ2-2; unclear D gene. The CDR3 covers 13 residues. V dropped 4 bases and J dropped 3 bases, with 6 bases sitting between them. Germline CDR1 WNHNN, CDR2 SYGVQD (reference sequence). The CDR3 region has the DNA TGCGCCAGCAGTGCCGAGTACACCGGGGAGCTGTTTTTT. It yields the protein CASSAEYTGELFF.

This CDR3 is CASRGGTGMNTGELFF. In DNA, the CDR3 is TGCGCCAGCAGGGGAGGGACAGGGATGAACACCGGGGAGCTGTTTTTT. V gene TRBV5-1 combines with J gene TRBJ2-2, with 9 bases lining up with TRBD1. The CDR3 loop spans 16 amino acids. From germline, CDR1 is SGHRS and CDR2 YFSETQ. The ends lost 5 bases at V and 1 base at J; junction bases unmatched: 6.

This chain connects TRBV19 to TRBJ1-3, with D maybe TRBD1 (5 bases). Germline V lookup: CDR1 LNHDA, CDR2 SQIVND (reference sequence). CDR3 length equals 14 residues. The V end lost 5 bases, the J end lost 2 bases, and 10 bases lay between the germline ends. The CDR3 nucleotides read TGTGCCAGTAGTGTTCAGGGTACTGGAAACACCATATATTTT. Translating gives CASSVQGTGNTIYF.

V usage is TRBV5-1 and J usage is TRBJ2-5; 9 bases align to TRBD2. Trimming removed 6 bases from V and 1 base from J; junction bases left unmatched: 7. The length of the CDR3 is 15 residues. Germline V lookup: CDR1 SGHRS, CDR2 YFSETQ. This chain's CDR3 is CASNSGGPAQETQYF. DNA for the CDR3: TGCGCCAGCAACAGCGGGGGGCCGGCCCAAGAGACCCAGTACTTC.

The rearrangement uses TRBV5-1 and TRBJ2-2, with TRBD1 identical over 10 bases. The V gene's germline CDR1 is SGHRS and CDR2 YFSETQ. This CDR3 has 18 amino acids. V lost 0 bases and J lost 5; bases outside the gene matches: 10. The CDR3 bases are TGCGCCAGCAGCTTGGGCCCCCCCGGGACAGGGGAAACCGGGGAGCTGTTTTTT. It translates to CASSLGPPGTGETGELFF.

This clone has a single count. V gene TRBV4-1 combines with J gene TRBJ1-1, with TRBD1 as a possible D gene (5 bases). The CDR3 length is 17 residues. The germline gives CDR1 MGHRA, CDR2 YSYEKL. V lost 1 base and J lost 1, with 16 bases in between. The CDR3 DNA sequence: TGCGCCAGCAGCCAAGTTCAGACCTTCCAGGGGAACACTGAAGCTTTCTTT. It translates to CASSQVQTFQGNTEAFF.

CDR3 in amino acids: CASRAGLLGEAFF. CDR3 nucleotides: TGTGCCAGCAGAGCCGGACTCTTAGGTGAAGCTTTCTTT. This rearrangement joins TRBV28 to TRBJ1-1; no reliable D call. The CDR3 is 13 amino acids. V dropped 6 bases and J dropped 7 bases, with 15 bases sitting between them. Germline lookup yields CDR1 MDHEN and CDR2 SYDVKM. Using reference TRBV28 and TRBJ1-1 for the parts outside the CDR3, the full variable domain is DVKVTQSSRYLVKRTGEKVFLECVQDMDHENMFWYRQDPGLGLRLIYFSYDVKMKEKGDIPEGYSVSREKKERFSLILESASTNQTSMYLCASRAGLLGEAFFGQGTRLTVV.

This chain links TRBV19 with TRBJ2-2; TRBD1 aligns across 9 bases. The CDR3 length is 16 residues. Germline loops: CDR1 LNHDA, CDR2 SQIVND (reference sequence). V lost 7 bases and J lost 5; bases outside the gene matches: 11. Here the CDR3 reads CASKAMTGGGTGELFF. Here the CDR3 DNA reads TGTGCCAGTAAGGCGATGACAGGGGGAGGGACCGGGGAGCTGTTTTTT. The full variable domain, rest sourced from reference TRBV19 and TRBJ2-2, is DGGITQSPKYLFRKEGQNVTLSCEQNLNHDAMYWYRQDPGQGLRLIYYSQIVNDFQKGDIAEGYSVSREKKESFPLTVTSAQKNPTAFYLCASKAMTGGGTGELFFGEGSRLTVL.

J is TRBJ1-1 and V is TRBV12-3 or TRBV12-4, with D possibly TRBD1 on 5 matching bases. V lost 2 bases and J 11 bases, leaving 15 bases between the germline ends. This CDR3 is built from 13 residues. In DNA, the CDR3 is TGTGCCAGCAGTTTAACGGCAGGGAATAAGGCTTTCTTT. It is translated as CASSLTAGNKAFF.

The chain is built from TRBV19 and TRBJ2-1; TRBD2 matches 7 bases. V shed 3 bases, J shed 8 bases, and the junction held 4 bases outside the gene matches. CDR1 and CDR2 (germline): LNHDA, SQIVND (reference sequence). This CDR3 spans 13 amino acids. The CDR3 sequence: CASSMRELYEQFF. The CDR3 DNA reads as TGTGCCAGTAGTATGCGGGAGCTTTATGAGCAGTTCTTC.

The J gene is TRBJ2-7, the V gene TRBV2; 8 bases fit TRBD1. Trimming cost V 6 bases and J 0 bases; bases outside gene matches: 4. Germline CDR1 reads SNHLY; CDR2 reads FYNNEI. The CDR3 spans 14 residues. The CDR3 DNA reads TGTGCCAGCAGAGCGACAGGGGTCTCCTACGAGCAGTACTTC. Its protein is CASRATGVSYEQYF.

This clone was recorded once. This chain links TRBV7-2 with TRBJ1-1, with D possibly being TRBD1 (6 bases). Between the trimmed V and J ends, which lost 2 bases and 6 bases, there was a span of 13 bases. Germline V lookup: CDR1 SGHTA, CDR2 FQGNSA. This CDR3 has 14 residues. CDR3 protein: CASSLNRVTSEAFF. The CDR3 DNA sequence: TGTGCCAGCAGCTTAAACAGGGTTACGTCTGAAGCTTTCTTT.

This rearrangement joins TRBV27 to TRBJ2-1, with TRBD2 as a possible D gene (6 bases). The V gene lost 6 bases and the J gene lost 8 bases, with 14 bases spanning the gap. The length of the CDR3 is 13 residues. CDR1 is MNHEY and CDR2 is SMNVEV in the germline V gene (reference sequence). For the CDR3, the DNA is TGTGCCAGCAGAGGACTAACAACCCATGAGCAGTTCTTC. The encoded protein is CASRGLTTHEQFF.

The chain recombines TRBV5-4 with TRBJ2-7; tentatively, D is TRBD2 (5 bases). Germline V gives CDR1 SGHNT, CDR2 YYREEE (reference sequence). This CDR3 comprises 14 residues. The V and J ends lost 2 bases and 1 base respectively, with 10 bases between them. This CDR3 reads CASSFREESYEQYF. In DNA form, the CDR3 reads TGTGCCAGCAGCTTCCGGGAAGAGTCCTACGAGCAGTACTTC.

The chain joins TRBV28 to TRBJ1-4, with a weak D call TRBD1 (5 bases). Germline V gene lookup returns CDR1 MDHEN and CDR2 SYDVKM. The ends were cut back, 6 bases at V and 8 bases at J, with 19 bases in the middle. The CDR3 extends over 15 amino acids. The CDR3 region is CASSANGRVGEKLFF. The CDR3 DNA sequence: TGTGCCAGCAGCGCTAATGGCAGGGTGGGCGAAAAACTGTTTTTT.

J is TRBJ2-5 and V is TRBV9, with 11 bases lining up with TRBD2. Germline CDR1 reads SGDLS; CDR2 reads YYNGEE. The CDR3 spans 16 residues. Trimming at V came to 0 bases and at J to 4 bases, leaving 5 bases not matched to a gene. Written as DNA, the CDR3 is TGTGCCAGCAGCGTAGGTTTAGCGGGAGGGGTAGAGACCCAGTACTTC. This gives the protein CASSVGLAGGVETQYF.

This clone was recorded once. V and J are TRBV5-4 and TRBJ1-2; D not certain. The CDR3 sequence is 13 residues long. Trimming removed 5 bases from V and 2 bases from J, with 10 bases in between. Germline V gene lookup returns CDR1 SGHNT and CDR2 YYREEE (reference sequence). In DNA form, the CDR3 reads TGTGCCAGCAGGCGGGCCGGGAACTATGGCTACACCTTC. Translation gives CASRRAGNYGYTF. Together with reference TRBV5-4 and TRBJ1-2, the CDR3 gives the full variable domain: ETGVTQSPTHLIKTRGQQVTLRCSSQSGHNTVSWYQQALGQGPQFIFQYYREEENGRGNFPPRFSGLQFPNYSSELNVNALELDDSALYLCASRRAGNYGYTFGSGTRLTVV.

V usage is TRBV6-5 and J usage is TRBJ2-1; 7 nucleotides agree with TRBD1. V lost 6 bases to trimming and J lost 4 bases; unmatched junction nucleotides: 9. Germline loops: CDR1 MNHEY, CDR2 SVGAGI. The CDR3 has 15 residues. The CDR3 DNA reads as TGTGCCAGCAGCGCGACCGGGACAGTTTACAATGAGCAGTTCTTC. This sequence encodes CASSATGTVYNEQFF.

The chain uses TRBV3-1 (or the pseudogene TRBV3-2) and TRBJ2-5, with 8 bases lining up with TRBD1. In germline, CDR1 is LGHDT, CDR2 YNNKEL (reference sequence). The CDR3 loop spans 14 amino acids. V shed 4 bases and J 5 bases; nucleotides not matched to a gene: 6. CDR3 coding DNA: TGTGCCAGCAGCCGACAGGGGTCCTACGAGACCCAGTACTTC. Translating gives CASSRQGSYETQYF.

J is TRBJ2-5 and V is TRBV4-2; TRBD1 matches at 9 bases. Germline CDR1 reads LGHNA; CDR2 reads YNFKEQ. V trimming: 4 bases; J trimming: 5 bases; junction bases outside the gene matches: 11. This CDR3 comprises 16 residues. The chain's CDR3 is CASSPRDRVNLETQYF. As DNA, the CDR3 is TGTGCCAGCAGCCCTCGGGACAGGGTAAATTTGGAGACCCAGTACTTC.

V and J are TRBV2 and TRBJ2-3; 12 nucleotides match TRBD2. Germline V gives CDR1 SNHLY, CDR2 FYNNEI. Unmatched junction bases numbered 3, after V lost 2 bases and J lost 6 bases. This CDR3 has 15 amino acids. CDR3 DNA sequence: TGTGCCAGCAGTGAACTAGCGGGGGGGCGGGATACGCAGTATTTT. It specifies CASSELAGGRDTQYF.

This clone appeared once. The chain joins TRBV10-2 to TRBJ1-2; D not certain. Germline V gene lookup returns CDR1 WSHSY and CDR2 SAAADI. Trimming removed 3 bases at V and 3 bases at J, with 2 bases between. CDR3 length equals 11 residues. CDR3 sequence: CASSDDYGYTF. The CDR3 coding sequence is TGCGCCAGCAGTGACGACTATGGCTACACCTTC.

CDR3 residues: CASRSGGPTGELFF. CDR3 DNA sequence: TGCGCCAGCAGGTCGGGCGGGCCCACCGGGGAGCTGTTTTTT. The J gene is TRBJ2-2, the V gene TRBV5-1; TRBD2 might be the D (5 bases). This CDR3 is 14 amino acids long. The V end lost 5 bases, the J end lost 4 bases, and 12 bases lay between the germline ends. Per the germline V gene, CDR1 is SGHRS and CDR2 is YFSETQ.

The gene calls are TRBV5-1 and TRBJ2-3; 12 positions match TRBD2. With V trimmed by 6 bases and J by 0 bases, 5 bases remained unmatched. Germline loops: CDR1 SGHRS, CDR2 YFSETQ. This CDR3 is built from 16 residues. CDR3 sequence: CASNLAGGVSTDTQYF. CDR3 coding DNA: TGCGCCAGCAATCTAGCGGGAGGGGTGAGCACAGATACGCAGTATTTT. Drawing the rest from reference TRBV5-1 and TRBJ2-3, the complete variable domain is KAGVTQTPRYLIKTRGQQVTLSCSPISGHRSVSWYQQTPGQGLQFLFEYFSETQRNKGNFPGRFSGRQFSNSRSEMNVSTLELGDSALYLCASNLAGGVSTDTQYFGPGTRLTVL.

This clone was recorded a few times. The CDR3 DNA sequence: TGTGCCATCAGTGAGAGCCAGGGGGCCGGAAACACCATATATTTT. The encoded protein is CAISESQGAGNTIYF. This chain joins TRBV10-3 and TRBJ1-3; 8 positions agree with TRBD1. This CDR3 region has 15 residues. The V gene's germline CDR1 is ENHRY and CDR2 SYGVKD. V lost 2 bases and J lost 4; bases outside the gene matches: 4.

The V gene is TRBV28, the J gene TRBJ1-1, with 11 bases matching TRBD1. The ends lost 2 bases at V and 6 bases at J; junction bases unmatched: 8. The CDR3 covers 16 residues. Germline CDR1 and CDR2: MDHEN and SYDVKM. The CDR3 is CASSLIPGQGDSEAFF. Written as DNA, the CDR3 is TGTGCCAGCAGTTTAATCCCGGGACAGGGGGACTCTGAAGCTTTCTTT.

The rearrangement uses TRBV6-5 and TRBJ1-1; perhaps TRBD1 as D (5 bases). V shed 4 bases and J shed 4 bases, with 19 bases lying between them. Germline CDR1 reads MNHEY; CDR2 reads SVGAGI. The CDR3 totals 16 residues. CDR3 protein: CASSSILLVGGTEAFF. The CDR3 DNA follows: TGTGCCAGCAGTTCTATACTACTGGTCGGGGGCACTGAAGCTTTCTTT.